This TCR beta chain was sequenced for a study of blood T cell repertoires in COVID-19. Study-level information: Acute-phase and convalescent COVID-19 samples originated in the United States, Italy and Spain.

This CDR3 is built from 17 residues. Germline trimming cut 6 bases from V and 0 bases from J; bases unmatched to any gene: 7. Per the germline V gene, CDR1 is MNHNY and CDR2 is SVGAGI (reference sequence). Original handling: From reference gene primer amplification, estimates of nucleated cell counts were derived. Assay: immunoSEQ multiplex PCR; the TCRdb copy retains only in-frame clones and omits some. D and trimming were read from the DNA, whereas the V and J calls and clone size are those reported in that table. Of approximately 130,000 clones in the sample, 75% to 85% were seen once. V usage is TRBV6-6 and J usage is TRBJ2-3, with 12 positions matching TRBD2. The source of this sequence is a man older than 75 with acute or convalescent COVID-19. The sample comprised peripheral blood. CDR3 in amino acids: CASSRLAGATSTDTQYF. The CDR3 DNA reads as TGTGCCAGCAGCCGACTAGCGGGGGCCACTAGCACAGATACGCAGTATTTT.